The TCR beta chain described here comes from a study of blood T cell repertoires in COVID-19. Study-wide background: Specimens from acute and convalescent COVID-19 originated in the United States, Italy and Spain.

Those enrolled in Seattle joined during active infection and were followed longitudinally afterward. Per the authors' pipeline: Using reference gene primer amplification, nucleated cell counts were estimated. The assay was immunoSEQ multiplex PCR, and TCRdb's table has in-frame clones only and misses some. V, J and clone size are those of that table, while D and trimming were read from the DNA. The sample has under 200,000 clones, roughly 86% seen once. Looked up from germline, CDR1 is LGHNA and CDR2 is YNFKEQ. V lost 4 bases and J lost 1, with 19 bases in between. The CDR3 totals 18 residues. This receptor was identified in a man aged 55 to 70 with COVID-19, enrolled during active disease. Sequences were obtained from peripheral blood. The rearrangement links TRBV4-2 to TRBJ2-2, with D possibly matching TRBD1 (7 bases). CDR3 region: CASSRGLRGLLNTGELFF. The CDR3 coding sequence is TGTGCCAGCAGCCGGGGACTCAGGGGGTTGTTGAACACCGGGGAGCTGTTTTTT.